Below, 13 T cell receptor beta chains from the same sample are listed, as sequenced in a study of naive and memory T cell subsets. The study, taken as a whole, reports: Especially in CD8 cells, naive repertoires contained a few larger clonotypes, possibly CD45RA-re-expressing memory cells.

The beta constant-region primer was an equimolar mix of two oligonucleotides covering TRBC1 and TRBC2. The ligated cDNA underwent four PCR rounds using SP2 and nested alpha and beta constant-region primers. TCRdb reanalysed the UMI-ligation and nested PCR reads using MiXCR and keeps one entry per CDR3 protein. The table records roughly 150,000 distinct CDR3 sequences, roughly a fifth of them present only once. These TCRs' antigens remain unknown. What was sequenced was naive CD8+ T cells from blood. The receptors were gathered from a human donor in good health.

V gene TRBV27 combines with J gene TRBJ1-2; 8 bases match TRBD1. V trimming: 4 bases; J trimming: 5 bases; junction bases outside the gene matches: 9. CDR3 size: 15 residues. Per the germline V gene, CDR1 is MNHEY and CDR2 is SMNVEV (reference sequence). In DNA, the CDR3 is TGTGCCAGCAGTTCACCCAGGACAGGGCTATATGGCTACACCTTC. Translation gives CASSSPRTGLYGYTF.

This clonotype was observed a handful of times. The CDR3 region has the DNA TGTGCCAGCAGCTCGTCACTAGCGGGAGAATCGTACGAGCAGTACTTC. Translating it yields CASSSSLAGESYEQYF. The gene calls are TRBV9 and TRBJ2-7, with TRBD2 matching 11 bases. The germline V gene encodes CDR1 SGDLS and CDR2 YYNGEE. This CDR3 has 16 residues. Trimming took 4 bases from V and 4 from J; bases not matched to a gene: 10.

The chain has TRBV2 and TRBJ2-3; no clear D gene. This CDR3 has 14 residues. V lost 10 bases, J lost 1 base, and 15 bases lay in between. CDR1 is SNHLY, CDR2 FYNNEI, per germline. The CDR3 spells CATSSPKGTDTQYF. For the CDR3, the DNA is TGTGCCACCTCGTCTCCTAAGGGCACAGATACGCAGTATTTT.

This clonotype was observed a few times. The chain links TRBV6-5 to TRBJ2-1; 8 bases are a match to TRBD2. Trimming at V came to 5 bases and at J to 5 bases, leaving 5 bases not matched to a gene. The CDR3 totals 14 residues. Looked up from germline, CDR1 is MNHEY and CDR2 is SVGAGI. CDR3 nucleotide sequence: TGTGCCAGCAGTAAAGGGCGGGGGGACAATGAGCAGTTCTTC. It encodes CASSKGRGDNEQFF.

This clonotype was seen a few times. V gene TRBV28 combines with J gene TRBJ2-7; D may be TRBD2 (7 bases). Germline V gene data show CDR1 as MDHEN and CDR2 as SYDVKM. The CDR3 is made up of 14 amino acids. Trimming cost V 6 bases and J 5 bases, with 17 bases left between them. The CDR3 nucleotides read TGTGCCAGCAGCCTTCGGGGGGCGAGGGACGAGCAGTACTTC. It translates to CASSLRGARDEQYF.

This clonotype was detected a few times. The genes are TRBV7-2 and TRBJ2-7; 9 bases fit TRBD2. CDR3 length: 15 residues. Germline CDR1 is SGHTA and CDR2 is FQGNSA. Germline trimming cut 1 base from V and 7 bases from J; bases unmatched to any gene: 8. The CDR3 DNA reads TGTGCCAGCAGCTTAGTTGCGGGAGGGCCGAGGGAGCAGTACTTC. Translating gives CASSLVAGGPREQYF. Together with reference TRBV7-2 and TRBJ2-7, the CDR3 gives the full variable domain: GAGVSQSPSNKVTEKGKDVELRCDPISGHTALYWYRQSLGQGLEFLIYFQGNSAPDKSGLPSDRFSAERTGGSVSTLTIQRTQQEDSAVYLCASSLVAGGPREQYFGPGTRLTVT.

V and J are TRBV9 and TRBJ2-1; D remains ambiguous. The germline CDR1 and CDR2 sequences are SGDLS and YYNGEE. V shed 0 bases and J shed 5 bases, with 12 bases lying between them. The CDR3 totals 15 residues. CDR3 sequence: CASSVAVNLNNEQFF. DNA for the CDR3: TGTGCCAGCAGCGTAGCGGTAAATTTAAACAATGAGCAGTTCTTC.

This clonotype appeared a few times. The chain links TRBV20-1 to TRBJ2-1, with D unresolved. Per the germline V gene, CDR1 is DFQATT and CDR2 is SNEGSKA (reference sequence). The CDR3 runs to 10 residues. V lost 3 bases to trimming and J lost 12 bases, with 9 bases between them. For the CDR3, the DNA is TGCAGTGCTAGCCTTCCTGGGCAGTTCTTC. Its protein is CSASLPGQFF.

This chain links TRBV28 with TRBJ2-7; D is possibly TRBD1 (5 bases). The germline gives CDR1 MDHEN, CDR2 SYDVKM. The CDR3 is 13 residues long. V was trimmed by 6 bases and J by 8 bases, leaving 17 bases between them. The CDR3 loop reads CASSPTGFSQQYF. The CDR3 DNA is TGTGCCAGCAGCCCCACAGGATTTAGTCAGCAGTACTTC.

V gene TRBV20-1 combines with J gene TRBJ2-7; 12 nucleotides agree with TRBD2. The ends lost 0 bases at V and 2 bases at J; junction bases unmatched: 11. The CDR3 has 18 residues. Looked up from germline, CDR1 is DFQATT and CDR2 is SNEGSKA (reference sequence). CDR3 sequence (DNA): TGCAGTGCTAGAGATCTGGCTAGCGGGAGGGCCGAGGCCTACGAGCAGTACTTC. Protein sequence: CSARDLASGRAEAYEQYF.

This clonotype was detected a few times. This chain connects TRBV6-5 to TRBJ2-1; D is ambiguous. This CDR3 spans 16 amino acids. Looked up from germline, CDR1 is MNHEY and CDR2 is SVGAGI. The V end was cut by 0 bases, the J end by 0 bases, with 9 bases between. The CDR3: CASSYSSRLSYNEQFF. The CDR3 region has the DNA TGTGCCAGCAGTTACTCCAGCCGGCTCTCCTACAATGAGCAGTTCTTC.

The CDR3 here is CASRLAGEVEQFF. Written as DNA, the CDR3 is TGTGCCAGCAGACTAGCGGGAGAGGTTGAGCAGTTCTTC. The chain couples TRBV14 to TRBJ2-1, with 11 bases lining up with TRBD2. The CDR3 loop spans 13 amino acids. V gave up 6 bases and J gave up 9 bases; unmatched junction bases: 4. The germline V gene encodes CDR1 SGHDN and CDR2 FVKESK.

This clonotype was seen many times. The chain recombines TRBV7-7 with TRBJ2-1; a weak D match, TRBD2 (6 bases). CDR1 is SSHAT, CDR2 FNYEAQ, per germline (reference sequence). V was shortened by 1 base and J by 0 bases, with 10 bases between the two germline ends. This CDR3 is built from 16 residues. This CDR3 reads CASSLVAGSSYNEQFF. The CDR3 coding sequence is TGTGCCAGCAGCTTAGTTGCCGGGAGCTCCTACAATGAGCAGTTCTTC. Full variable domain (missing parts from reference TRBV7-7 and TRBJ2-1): GAGVSQSPRYKVTKRGQDVTLRCDPISSHATLYWYQQALGQGPEFLTYFNYEAQPDKSGLPSDRFSAERPEGSISTLTIQRTEQRDSAMYRCASSLVAGSSYNEQFFGPGTRLTVL.